One T cell receptor beta chain is described in this entry. The data derive from a study of monozygotic twins with inflammatory bowel disease. For each CDR3 protein, TCRdb gives one entry from its re-call of the 5' RACE reads, without DNA. The table for this sample gives some 300,000 distinct CDR3 sequences. Sequencing was carried out using blood. The sequence came from a human donor with ulcerative colitis or Crohn's disease, or a healthy co-twin of an affected twin (not recorded which).

This chain's CDR3 is CAISGGDRANTEAFF. The chain uses TRBV10-3 and TRBJ1-1; TCRdb outputs TRBD1, but without DNA this stays unchecked. The CDR3 runs to 15 residues. Germline V lookup: CDR1 ENHRY, CDR2 SYGVKD.